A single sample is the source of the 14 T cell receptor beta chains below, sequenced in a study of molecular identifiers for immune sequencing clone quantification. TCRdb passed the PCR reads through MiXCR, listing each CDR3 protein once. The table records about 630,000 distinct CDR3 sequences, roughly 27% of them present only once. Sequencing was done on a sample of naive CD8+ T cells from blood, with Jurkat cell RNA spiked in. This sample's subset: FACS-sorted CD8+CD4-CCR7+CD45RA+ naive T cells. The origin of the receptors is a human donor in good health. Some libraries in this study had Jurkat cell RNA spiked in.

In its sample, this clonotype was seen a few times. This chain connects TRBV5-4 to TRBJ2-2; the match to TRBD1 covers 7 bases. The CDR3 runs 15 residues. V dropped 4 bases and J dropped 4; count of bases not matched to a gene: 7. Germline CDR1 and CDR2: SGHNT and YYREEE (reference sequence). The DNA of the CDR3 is TGTGCCAGCAGCAAACTGACAGGGCTCACCGGGGAGCTGTTTTTT. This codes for CASSKLTGLTGELFF.

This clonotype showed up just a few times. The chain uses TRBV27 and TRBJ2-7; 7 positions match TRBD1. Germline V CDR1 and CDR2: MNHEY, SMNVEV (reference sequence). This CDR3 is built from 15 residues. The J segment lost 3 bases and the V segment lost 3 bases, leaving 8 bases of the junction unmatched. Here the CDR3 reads CASSLGDSSYYEQYF. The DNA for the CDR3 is TGTGCCAGCAGTTTGGGGGACAGCAGTTACTACGAGCAGTACTTC.

CDR3 DNA: TGCGCCAGCAAAGGAGGTGAGCAGTTCTTC. It specifies CASKGGEQFF. The chain carries TRBV10-2 and TRBJ2-1, with D possibly matching TRBD2 (5 bases). CDR1 is WSHSY, CDR2 SAAADI, per germline. V was pared by 7 bases and J by 9 bases, with 7 bases between. This CDR3 is built from 10 residues.

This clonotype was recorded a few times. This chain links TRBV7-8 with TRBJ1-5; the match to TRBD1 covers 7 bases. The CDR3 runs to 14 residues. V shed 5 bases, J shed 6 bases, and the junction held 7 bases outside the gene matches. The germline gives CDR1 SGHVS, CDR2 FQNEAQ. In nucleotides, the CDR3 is TGTGCCAGCAGCCAGGGACAGCGGCTTCAGCCCCAGCATTTT. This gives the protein CASSQGQRLQPQHF.

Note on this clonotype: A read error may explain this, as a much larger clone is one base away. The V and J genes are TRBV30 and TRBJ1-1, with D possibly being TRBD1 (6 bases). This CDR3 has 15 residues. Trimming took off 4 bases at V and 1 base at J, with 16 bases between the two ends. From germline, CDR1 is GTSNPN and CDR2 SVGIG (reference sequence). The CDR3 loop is CAWMSLGTPNTEAFF. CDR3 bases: TGTGCCTGGATGTCCCTCGGGACACCGAACACTGAAGCTTTCTTT.

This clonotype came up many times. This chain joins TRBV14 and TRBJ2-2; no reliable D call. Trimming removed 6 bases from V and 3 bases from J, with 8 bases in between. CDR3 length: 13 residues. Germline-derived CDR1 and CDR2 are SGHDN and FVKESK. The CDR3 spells CASSRPHTGELFF. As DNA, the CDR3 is TGTGCCAGCAGTCGACCACACACCGGGGAGCTGTTTTTT.

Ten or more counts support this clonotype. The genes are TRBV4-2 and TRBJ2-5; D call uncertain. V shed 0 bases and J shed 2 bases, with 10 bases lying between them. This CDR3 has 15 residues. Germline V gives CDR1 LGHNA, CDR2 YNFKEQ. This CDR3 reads CASSQDPDQQETQYF. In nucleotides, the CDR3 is TGTGCCAGCAGCCAAGATCCGGACCAGCAAGAGACCCAGTACTTC.

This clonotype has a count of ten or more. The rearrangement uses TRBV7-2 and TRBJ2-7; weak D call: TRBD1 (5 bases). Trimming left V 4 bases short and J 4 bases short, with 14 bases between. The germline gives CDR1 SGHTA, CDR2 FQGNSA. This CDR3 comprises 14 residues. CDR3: CASSSAGSLYEQYF. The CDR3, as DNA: TGTGCCAGCAGCTCAGCAGGGTCATTGTACGAGCAGTACTTC.

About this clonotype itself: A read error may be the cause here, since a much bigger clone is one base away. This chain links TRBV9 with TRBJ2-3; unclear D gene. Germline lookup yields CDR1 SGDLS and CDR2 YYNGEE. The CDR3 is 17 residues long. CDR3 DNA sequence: TGTGCCAGCAGCGTAGAATCGAAGGTTACCAGCACAGATGCGCAGTATTTT. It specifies CASSVESKVTSTDAQYF.

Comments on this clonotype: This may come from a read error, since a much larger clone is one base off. The CDR3 reads CASSPPGGMDTEAFF. The DNA of the CDR3 is TGTGCCAGCAGCCCACCCGGCGGGATGGACACTGAAGCTTTCTTT. The chain recombines TRBV7-9 with TRBJ1-1; D unclear. The CDR3 has 15 amino acids. CDR1 and CDR2 from the germline V gene are SEHNR and FQNEAQ (reference sequence). Trimming took off 5 bases at V and 3 bases at J, with 16 bases between the two ends.

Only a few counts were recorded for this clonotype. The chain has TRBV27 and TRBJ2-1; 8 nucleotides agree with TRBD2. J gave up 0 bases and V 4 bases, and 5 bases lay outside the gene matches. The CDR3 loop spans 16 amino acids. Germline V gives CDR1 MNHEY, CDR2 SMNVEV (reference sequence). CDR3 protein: CASSSNSGASYNEQFF. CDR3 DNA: TGTGCCAGCAGTTCAAATAGCGGGGCCTCCTACAATGAGCAGTTCTTC.

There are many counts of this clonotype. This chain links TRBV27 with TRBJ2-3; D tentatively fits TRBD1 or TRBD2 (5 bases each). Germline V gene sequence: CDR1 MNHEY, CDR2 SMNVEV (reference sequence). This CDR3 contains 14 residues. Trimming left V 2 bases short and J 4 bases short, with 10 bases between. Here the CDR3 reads CASSLDRDPDTQYF. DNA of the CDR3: TGTGCCAGCAGTTTAGATCGGGACCCAGATACGCAGTATTTT.

The CDR3 here is CASSYFRSRTDTQYF. In DNA, the CDR3 is TGTGCCAGCAGTTACTTTAGGTCCCGCACAGATACGCAGTATTTT. The rearrangement joins TRBV6-5 to TRBJ2-3; the D is unclear. The V end lost 1 base, the J end lost 1 base, and 9 bases lay between the germline ends. The CDR3 is 15 residues long. Germline values: CDR1 MNHEY, CDR2 SVGAGI.

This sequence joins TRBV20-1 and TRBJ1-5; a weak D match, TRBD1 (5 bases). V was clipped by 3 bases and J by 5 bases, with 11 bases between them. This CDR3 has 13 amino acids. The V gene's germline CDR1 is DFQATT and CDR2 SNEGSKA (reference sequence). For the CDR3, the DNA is TGCAGTGCTAGGAGAGGGACTGATCAGCCCCAGCATTTT. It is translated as CSARRGTDQPQHF.